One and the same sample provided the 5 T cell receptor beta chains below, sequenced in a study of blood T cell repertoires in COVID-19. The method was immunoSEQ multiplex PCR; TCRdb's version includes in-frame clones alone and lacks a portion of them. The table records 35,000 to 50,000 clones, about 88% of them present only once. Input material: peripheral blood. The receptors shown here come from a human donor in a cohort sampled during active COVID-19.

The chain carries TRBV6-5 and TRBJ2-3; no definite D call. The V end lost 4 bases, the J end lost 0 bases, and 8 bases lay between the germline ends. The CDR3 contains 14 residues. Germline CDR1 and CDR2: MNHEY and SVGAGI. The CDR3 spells CASSSYGSTDTQYF. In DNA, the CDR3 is TGTGCCAGCAGTTCCTACGGTAGCACAGATACGCAGTATTTT.

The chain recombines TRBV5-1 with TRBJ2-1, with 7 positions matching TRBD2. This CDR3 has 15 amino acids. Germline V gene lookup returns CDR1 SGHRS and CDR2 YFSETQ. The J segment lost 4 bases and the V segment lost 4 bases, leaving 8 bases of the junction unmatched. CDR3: CASSPTTSRYNEQFF. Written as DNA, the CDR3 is TGCGCCAGCAGCCCTACGACTAGCCGGTACAATGAGCAGTTCTTC.

CDR3 DNA: TGTGCCAGCAGCTCGCGCCGAGGGAATTCCTACGAGCAGTACTTC. The encoded protein is CASSSRRGNSYEQYF. The chain recombines TRBV5-6 with TRBJ2-7; TRBD2 might be the D (5 bases). The CDR3 extends over 15 amino acids. Deletions cut 3 bases from V and 1 base from J, with 14 bases between. Germline V gene lookup returns CDR1 SGHDT and CDR2 YYEEEE.

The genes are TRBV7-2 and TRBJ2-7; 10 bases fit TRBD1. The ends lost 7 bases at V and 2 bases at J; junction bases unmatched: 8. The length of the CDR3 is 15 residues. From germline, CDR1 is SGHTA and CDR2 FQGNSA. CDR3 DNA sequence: TGTGCCAGCACCACGGGGACAGGGGCCCCCTACGAGCAGTACTTC. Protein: CASTTGTGAPYEQYF.

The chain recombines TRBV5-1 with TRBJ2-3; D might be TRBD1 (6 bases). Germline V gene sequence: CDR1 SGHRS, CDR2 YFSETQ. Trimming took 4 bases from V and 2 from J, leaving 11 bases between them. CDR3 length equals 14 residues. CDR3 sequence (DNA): TGCGCCAGCAGCATCGGACAGAACACAGATACGCAGTATTTT. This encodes CASSIGQNTDTQYF. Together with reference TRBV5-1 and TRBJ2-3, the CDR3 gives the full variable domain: KAGVTQTPRYLIKTRGQQVTLSCSPISGHRSVSWYQQTPGQGLQFLFEYFSETQRNKGNFPGRFSGRQFSNSRSEMNVSTLELGDSALYLCASSIGQNTDTQYFGPGTRLTVL.